This T cell receptor (beta chain) was documented in a study of T cell changes during pregnancy in multiple sclerosis. Clones were sequenced by immunoSEQ multiplex PCR, and TCRdb holds only the in-frame ones, with some missing. The data hold more than 85,000 clones, with just over 90% observed a single time. The CDR3 has 14 amino acids. CDR1 is ENHRY, CDR2 SYGVKD, per germline. Trimming removed 3 bases from V and 3 bases from J, with 11 bases in between. This chain connects TRBV10-3 to TRBJ2-5; D gene unclear. Sample: peripheral blood, taken in the third trimester of pregnancy. This receptor was taken from a female donor in good health, enrolled as a control in a pregnancy study. The CDR3 loop is CAISDGVVEETQYF. The CDR3 DNA reads as TGTGCCATCAGTGACGGAGTTGTAGAAGAGACCCAGTACTTC.